The 18 T cell receptor beta chains in this list originate from one sample, sequenced in a study of T cells after yellow fever vaccination. TCRdb re-called the 5' RACE reads through MiXCR, storing one row per CDR3 protein. The sample consists of about 340,000 distinct CDR3 sequences, under 5% of them appearing once. The material was PBMCs, obtained 5 days after the yellow fever booster vaccination. The receptor source for this set is a man between 18 and 29 years old who received the YFV17D yellow fever vaccine.

This clonotype came up many times. The J gene is TRBJ1-1, the V gene TRBV30, with D unresolved. V lost 2 bases to trimming and J lost 7 bases, with 8 bases between them. The germline CDR1 and CDR2 sequences are GTSNPN and SVGIG (reference sequence). The CDR3 extends over 11 amino acids. CDR3 in DNA: TGTGCCTGGAGTCTGCAGGTTGAAGCTTTCTTT. This codes for CAWSLQVEAFF.

The rearrangement joins TRBV2 to TRBJ1-5, with 8 bases identical to TRBD1. V lost 8 bases, J lost 7 bases, and 13 bases stayed unmatched. Per germline, CDR1 SNHLY and CDR2 FYNNEI. CDR3 length equals 15 residues. The chain's CDR3 is CASGTTITGGQPQHF. The CDR3 DNA is TGTGCCAGCGGGACGACTATAACAGGGGGACAGCCCCAGCATTTT.

This clonotype was found many times. The chain has TRBV24-1 and TRBJ2-3; D unresolved. The CDR3 runs 16 residues. Deletions cut 8 bases from V and 2 bases from J, with 19 bases between. CDR1 and CDR2 (germline): KGHDR, SFDVKD. The CDR3: CATNPRRAGDTDTQYF. The CDR3 nucleotides read TGTGCCACCAACCCAAGACGAGCAGGAGACACAGATACGCAGTATTTT.

The CDR3 region is CASSESDSTSYEQYF. CDR3 DNA sequence: TGTGCCAGCAGTGAATCGGACTCTACCTCCTACGAGCAGTACTTC. The chain carries TRBV25-1 and TRBJ2-7; a weak D match, TRBD2 (5 bases). The V end lost 1 base, the J end lost 0 bases, and 10 bases lay between the germline ends. The CDR3 consists of 15 residues. Germline V gene data show CDR1 as MGHDK and CDR2 as SYGVNS.

This clonotype was detected many times. The V gene is TRBV4-2, the J gene TRBJ2-3, with D unresolved. Germline V lookup: CDR1 LGHNA, CDR2 YNFKEQ. Trimming pared 0 bases from V and 3 bases from J, leaving 10 bases between. The CDR3 consists of 15 residues. This CDR3 reads CASSQESLGTDTQYF. The CDR3 nucleotides are TGTGCCAGCAGCCAAGAGAGTTTGGGTACAGATACGCAGTATTTT.

This clonotype occurred many times. This chain connects TRBV7-8 to TRBJ2-2, with unresolved D. V lost 5 bases and J lost 6, with 4 bases in between. Germline lookup yields CDR1 SGHVS and CDR2 FQNEAQ. The CDR3 has 11 amino acids. The chain's CDR3 is CASSTPGELFF. The CDR3 DNA follows: TGTGCCAGCAGCACCCCCGGGGAGCTGTTTTTT. The complete variable domain, with remaining parts taken from reference TRBV7-8 and TRBJ2-2, reads GAGVSQSPRYKVAKRGQDVALRCDPISGHVSLFWYQQALGQGPEFLTYFQNEAQLDKSGLPSDRFFAERPEGSVSTLKIQRTQQEDSAVYLCASSTPGELFFGEGSRLTVL.

This clonotype occurred many times. The chain combines TRBV20-1 with TRBJ2-3, with TRBD1 identical over 9 bases. The J segment lost 6 bases and the V segment lost 2 bases, leaving 21 bases of the junction unmatched. Germline assignment: CDR1 DFQATT and CDR2 SNEGSKA (reference sequence). The CDR3 runs 19 residues. CDR3 nucleotide sequence: TGCAGTGCTAGACCAGGACAGGGGCGTGTACGGTTTGTTCGGGATACGCAGTATTTT. It yields the protein CSARPGQGRVRFVRDTQYF.

The chain recombines TRBV18 with TRBJ1-4, with unresolved D. From germline, CDR1 is KGHSH and CDR2 LQKENI. The CDR3 has 12 amino acids. V gave up 4 bases and J gave up 7 bases, with 7 bases separating them. The CDR3 bases are TGTGCCAGCTCACGGGGAGGTGAAAAACTGTTTTTT. It yields the protein CASSRGGEKLFF.

The chain has TRBV7-2 and TRBJ2-7; D may correspond to TRBD1 or TRBD2 (5 bases each). The ends were cut back, 5 bases at V and 5 bases at J, with 19 bases in the middle. From germline, CDR1 is SGHTA and CDR2 FQGNSA. The CDR3 is made up of 15 amino acids. CDR3 bases: TGTGCCAGCAGCCCCGCCGGGACCTCTTATCACGAGCAGTACTTC. Translating gives CASSPAGTSYHEQYF.

This clonotype was counted a few times. The CDR3 DNA reads TGTGCCAGTAGTACCCAACGCAGCTTCGGGTCCCAGCATTTT. Translated: CASSTQRSFGSQHF. The V gene is TRBV19, the J gene TRBJ1-5; D ambiguous. Germline CDR1 LNHDA, CDR2 SQIVND (reference sequence). CDR3 length: 14 residues. Trimming removed 4 bases from V and 11 bases from J, with 18 bases in between.

Many counts were recorded for this clonotype. The chain has TRBV5-1 and TRBJ2-3; D gene unclear. V was clipped by 4 bases and J by 1 base, with 16 bases between them. The CDR3 spans 16 residues. The V gene's germline CDR1 is SGHRS and CDR2 YFSETQ. The CDR3 reads CASSRDPSQGTDTQYF. In DNA form, the CDR3 reads TGCGCCAGCAGCCGAGACCCCAGCCAAGGCACAGATACGCAGTATTTT.

This clonotype has just a few counts. V gene TRBV28 combines with J gene TRBJ2-7; perhaps D is TRBD1 or TRBD2 (7 bases each). Trimming took off 7 bases at V and 8 bases at J, with 12 bases between the two ends. Germline CDR1 MDHEN, CDR2 SYDVKM. The CDR3 contains 11 residues. For the CDR3, the DNA is TGTGCCAGCACCCAGGGGGGGAAGCAGTACGTC. This translates into CASTQGGKQYV.

The chain couples TRBV2 to TRBJ1-6; D may be TRBD1 (5 bases). Germline V gene data show CDR1 as SNHLY and CDR2 as FYNNEI. The V and J ends lost 7 bases and 7 bases respectively, with 14 bases between them. The CDR3 is made up of 14 amino acids. DNA of the CDR3: TGTGCCAGCATCTTTGGGGCTCCGAATTCACCCCTCCACTTT. Its protein product is CASIFGAPNSPLHF.

To note about this clonotype: This may be a read error: a much more frequent sequence differs by one nucleotide. The chain uses TRBV20-1 and TRBJ2-3, with D uncertain. The CDR3 extends over 13 amino acids. Looked up from germline, CDR1 is DFQATT and CDR2 is SNEGSKA (reference sequence). Trimming removed 1 base at V and 5 bases at J, with 10 bases between. The CDR3 loop reads CSARVEPGDTQYF. The CDR3 DNA follows: TGCAGTGCTAGAGTTGAACCCGGAGATACGCAGTATTTT.

At least ten counts were recorded for this clonotype. The chain combines TRBV20-1 with TRBJ2-1, with D tentatively TRBD2 (5 bases). With 6 bases removed from V and 9 bases from J, the gap between germline ends came to 12 bases. The V gene's germline CDR1 is DFQATT and CDR2 SNEGSKA (reference sequence). This CDR3 is 11 amino acids long. CDR3 coding DNA: TGCAGTGCCCCCTGGAGCGGTGAGCAGTTCTTC. This sequence encodes CSAPWSGEQFF.

The chain has TRBV5-5 and TRBJ2-2; the D gene could be TRBD1 or TRBD2 (6 bases each). CDR1 is SGHKS, CDR2 YYEKEE, per germline (reference sequence). V was trimmed by 7 bases and J by 4 bases, leaving 23 bases between them. This CDR3 comprises 17 residues. CDR3 bases: TGTGCCAGCGCGAATTTTAAGAACGGGGGCCGCACCGGGGAGCTGTTTTTT. Translation gives CASANFKNGGRTGELFF.

There are many counts of this clonotype. The rearrangement links TRBV20-1 to TRBJ1-2; TRBD1 aligns across 8 bases. This CDR3 region has 12 residues. Losses at the gene ends were 5 bases for V and 6 bases for J; bases not matched to a gene: 5. Germline V gene lookup returns CDR1 DFQATT and CDR2 SNEGSKA (reference sequence). CDR3 DNA sequence: TGCAGTGCTCCGGACAGGGCTCATGGCTACACCTTC. Translated, it gives CSAPDRAHGYTF.

This chain joins TRBV12-3 or TRBV12-4 and TRBJ1-1; possibly TRBD1 for D (5 bases). CDR3 length equals 18 residues. Trimming stripped 5 bases from V and 0 bases from J, with 22 bases between. The CDR3 DNA follows: TGTGCCAGCAGTCCATCCCGTCGGGGGATTTTAGTGAACACTGAAGCTTTCTTT. The encoded protein is CASSPSRRGILVNTEAFF.